This is a list of T cell receptor beta chains from one sample in a study of shared clonotypes between healthy human individuals. Measured with immunoSEQ multiplex PCR; TCRdb has only the in-frame clones, and not every one. The data contain hundreds of thousands of clones, less than 98% of them seen just once; the ten biggest clones take up about 0.057%. The sequenced sample was naive CD4+ T cells sorted from blood. These receptors were collected from a woman under 40 in good health. Both conserved end residues are part of each CDR3. The order of the fields is V gene, CDR3 protein.

TRBV5-1,CASSLGVAPEGTQYF
TRBV19,CASSNTGIAYEQYF
TRBV25-1,CASHTGDYGYTF
TRBV5-4,CASSLARGYQETQYF
TRBV7-8,CASSPRVGRRNEQYF
TRBV6-5,CASSGGGQPQHF
TRBV23-1,CASSPSFQTRDKERGQPQHF
TRBV28,CAVRREAPETQYF
TRBV9,CASSVGLAGGGETQYF
TRBV5-6,CASSYGTGAYEQYF
TRBV5-1,CASSSTQPGLVEQYF
TRBV14,CASSSGSGFGEQFF
TRBV5-6,CASSLVGTGTYEQYF
TRBV5-1,CASSTRGRPFYGYTF
TRBV28,CASSLPGNYNEQFF
TRBV27,CASSASDRGPNEKLFF
TRBV7-9,CASTTRGNEKLFF
TRBV6-5,CASSSRFLGDEQFF
TRBV7-2,CASSTLQGGGTAYEQYF
TRBV21-1,CASAIYYSKGLAGGGREQYF
TRBV15,CAIYRGRGYTF
TRBV11-2,CASSLDALAEINEQFF
TRBV5-1,CASSETGQGRRMNTEAFF
TRBV5-1,CASKLAGVTGELFF
TRBV6-1,CASSEATGGRGNYGYTF
TRBV11-3,CASSLEGRADEQYF
TRBV4-1,CASSSFPSGPKGELFF
TRBV6-4,CASTRQGVYEQYF
TRBV4-1,CASSQGTDSGANVLTF
TRBV10-3,CAISESIGRDSYEQYF
TRBV6-1,CASSELRARGNTIYF
TRBV29-1,CSVRLAGVFQETQYF
TRBV19,CASTIDGQSPLANYGYTF
TRBV13,CASSLRGVGGYTF
TRBV5-1,CASSLGLAGGVFMYEQYF
TRBV5-6,CASSPSPAGTYEQYF
TRBV5-1,CASSVEDTGELFF
TRBV5-1,CASSLVGNLNTEAFF
TRBV28,CASSRLTQHF
TRBV28,CASISPFSGSTDTQYF
TRBV5-3,CASSQTGNTEAFF
TRBV5-1,CASSRDSNTGELFF
TRBV6-1,CASSEAQPQHF